These 24 T cell receptor beta chains were sequenced from one sample in a study of blood T cell repertoires in COVID-19. The assay was immunoSEQ multiplex PCR, and TCRdb's table has in-frame clones only and misses some. The sample has about 71,000 clones, more than 80% seen once. Sequencing was performed on peripheral blood. These receptors were collected from an older man with acute or convalescent COVID-19.

CDR3 nucleotides: TGTGCCAGCAGTTCCCACCAGAGAGGCTATGGCTACACCTTC. It translates to CASSSHQRGYGYTF. The chain employs TRBV6-2 or TRBV6-3 and TRBJ1-2; D unresolved. The CDR3 covers 14 residues. CDR1 MNHEY and CDR2 SVGEGT come from the germline V gene. V was trimmed by 4 bases and J by 4 bases, leaving 13 bases between them.

The V and J genes are TRBV4-2 and TRBJ1-1; D gene uncertain. The CDR3 loop spans 15 amino acids. Germline V gives CDR1 LGHNA, CDR2 YNFKEQ. Trimming left V 0 bases short and J 6 bases short, with 14 bases between. The CDR3 sequence is CASSQDLGVLAEAFF. The CDR3 DNA sequence: TGTGCCAGCAGCCAAGATCTCGGGGTCTTGGCTGAAGCTTTCTTT.

This clone was picked up a small number of times. J is TRBJ2-3 and V is TRBV19; the match to TRBD2 covers 8 bases. V gave up 3 bases and J gave up 7 bases; unmatched junction bases: 15. The CDR3 contains 17 residues. Germline V gene lookup returns CDR1 LNHDA and CDR2 SQIVND (reference sequence). CDR3 in amino acids: CASSIEGSSGPGNTQYF. CDR3 sequence (DNA): TGTGCCAGTAGTATTGAAGGTTCTAGCGGGCCGGGGAATACGCAGTATTTT.

The chain links TRBV7-2 to TRBJ2-1, with 10 bases aligning to TRBD2. The V and J ends lost 1 base and 2 bases, in that order; junction bases with no gene match: 5. The CDR3 runs 17 residues. Germline V gives CDR1 SGHTA, CDR2 FQGNSA. The CDR3 DNA is TGTGCCAGCAGCTTAGTTGGAGGACTAGCGGCCTACAATGAGCAGTTCTTC. Amino acids: CASSLVGGLAAYNEQFF.

The chain employs TRBV28 and TRBJ1-6; D is perhaps TRBD1 (6 bases). In germline, CDR1 is MDHEN, CDR2 SYDVKM. The ends were cut back, 1 base at V and 7 bases at J, with 14 bases in the middle. The CDR3 is 16 amino acids. CDR3 DNA sequence: TGTGCCAGCAGTTTATCCCTCAGGGGATACAATTCACCCCTCCACTTT. Protein product: CASSLSLRGYNSPLHF.

The CDR3: CASSRNRSWRGDEKLFF. The CDR3 DNA sequence: TGTGCCAGCAGCCGAAATCGATCCTGGAGGGGAGATGAAAAACTGTTTTTT. The V and J genes are TRBV6-6 and TRBJ1-4; D might be TRBD1 (5 bases). The CDR3 runs 17 residues. Trimming cost V 6 bases and J 6 bases, with 23 bases left between them. The V gene's germline CDR1 is MNHNY and CDR2 SVGAGI (reference sequence).

The chain is built from TRBV28 and TRBJ1-5; TRBD1 aligns across 7 bases. J gave up 7 bases and V 7 bases, and 10 bases lay outside the gene matches. CDR3 size: 14 residues. Germline V gene lookup returns CDR1 MDHEN and CDR2 SYDVKM. The CDR3 loop is CASTQGGPWQPQHF. Here the CDR3 DNA reads TGTGCCAGCACCCAAGGGGGCCCTTGGCAGCCCCAGCATTTT.

The count of this clone is one. The chain has TRBV27 and TRBJ1-2; a possible D gene is TRBD1 (5 bases). CDR1 and CDR2 from the germline V gene are MNHEY and SMNVEV (reference sequence). CDR3 length: 13 residues. Trimming left V 6 bases short and J 4 bases short, with 12 bases between. CDR3 DNA sequence: TGTGCCAGCAGCCCCTCGGGGGGCTATGGCTACACCTTC. Amino acids: CASSPSGGYGYTF.

The chain uses TRBV5-1 and TRBJ2-6; 8 bases agree with TRBD1. The CDR3 totals 15 residues. J gave up 2 bases and V 3 bases, and 1 base lay outside the gene matches. CDR1 is SGHRS and CDR2 is YFSETQ in the germline V gene. This CDR3 reads CASSWTGTGANVLTF. In DNA form, the CDR3 reads TGCGCCAGCAGCTGGACAGGGACTGGGGCCAACGTCCTGACTTTC.

The genes are TRBV24-1 and TRBJ2-2, with D maybe TRBD1 (5 bases). There are 14 residues in the CDR3. V dropped 4 bases and J dropped 4 bases, with 9 bases sitting between them. Germline V gene sequence: CDR1 KGHDR, CDR2 SFDVKD. The CDR3 reads CATSDQTVTGELFF. The DNA for the CDR3 is TGTGCCACCAGTGACCAGACAGTCACCGGGGAGCTGTTTTTT.

This rearrangement joins TRBV5-4 to TRBJ2-3, with 12 bases aligning to TRBD1. Losses at the gene ends were 4 bases for V and 6 bases for J; bases not matched to a gene: 12. The CDR3 consists of 17 residues. Germline V gene data show CDR1 as SGHNT and CDR2 as YYREEE (reference sequence). CDR3 coding DNA: TGTGCCAGCAGCCCCAACCAGGGACAGGGGGCGAGGGATACGCAGTATTTT. This sequence encodes CASSPNQGQGARDTQYF.

The chain has TRBV7-2 and TRBJ2-7, with TRBD1 matching over 12 bases. The junction had 6 bases not matched to a gene; V was cut back by 2 bases and J by 7 bases. CDR1 SGHTA and CDR2 FQGNSA come from the germline V gene. This CDR3 is built from 15 residues. As DNA, the CDR3 is TGTGCCAGCAGCTTAAGGGGACAGGGGGCGAGTGAGCAGTACTTC. Its translation is CASSLRGQGASEQYF. The variable domain in full, with the rest retrieved from reference TRBV7-2 and TRBJ2-7, is GAGVSQSPSNKVTEKGKDVELRCDPISGHTALYWYRQSLGQGLEFLIYFQGNSAPDKSGLPSDRFSAERTGGSVSTLTIQRTQQEDSAVYLCASSLRGQGASEQYFGPGTRLTVT.

The V call is TRBV27, the J call TRBJ2-5; the match to TRBD2 covers 11 bases. This CDR3 contains 15 residues. Germline CDR1 is MNHEY and CDR2 is SMNVEV (reference sequence). The trim removed 2 bases at V and 7 bases at J, leaving 6 bases unmatched. The CDR3 is CASSLTDTSGGTQYF. DNA of the CDR3: TGTGCCAGCAGTTTAACCGACACTAGCGGGGGGACCCAGTACTTC.

The V gene is TRBV24-1, the J gene TRBJ2-5; 10 bases match TRBD1. Looked up from germline, CDR1 is KGHDR and CDR2 is SFDVKD. V shed 9 bases and J 5 bases; nucleotides not matched to a gene: 8. The length of the CDR3 is 14 residues. CDR3 sequence: CATSDRGLGETQYF. CDR3 bases: TGTGCCACCTCAGACAGGGGGCTGGGGGAGACCCAGTACTTC.

This chain links TRBV7-2 with TRBJ2-2; 11 bases agree with TRBD1. V lost 7 bases to trimming and J lost 6 bases; unmatched junction nucleotides: 10. In germline, CDR1 is SGHTA, CDR2 FQGNSA. This CDR3 has 16 residues. CDR3 in amino acids: CASNIRGTGGPGELFF. In nucleotides, the CDR3 is TGTGCCAGCAATATTAGGGGGACAGGGGGTCCCGGGGAGCTGTTTTTT.

This clone was observed a few times. V gene TRBV28 combines with J gene TRBJ1-2; 7 bases fit TRBD1. The trim removed 6 bases at V and 8 bases at J, leaving 9 bases unmatched. The CDR3 consists of 13 residues. The germline V gene has CDR1 MDHEN and CDR2 SYDVKM. Written as DNA, the CDR3 is TGTGCCAGCAGAGAAACAGGGGTCGGGGGCTACACCTTC. Translated, it gives CASRETGVGGYTF.

This chain links TRBV3-1 (or the pseudogene TRBV3-2) with TRBJ2-1; 11 bases are shared with TRBD2. This CDR3 has 14 amino acids. V shed 10 bases, J shed 12 bases, and the junction held 14 bases outside the gene matches. Germline-derived CDR1 and CDR2 are LGHDT and YNNKEL (reference sequence). CDR3 nucleotides: TGTGCCACCGGGGGGCTAGCGGGAGGACAGCGGCAGTTCTTC. This gives the protein CATGGLAGGQRQFF.

The rearrangement links TRBV7-2 to TRBJ2-1; 13 nucleotides agree with TRBD2. In germline, CDR1 is SGHTA, CDR2 FQGNSA. This CDR3 spans 17 amino acids. Unmatched junction bases numbered 8, after V lost 5 bases and J lost 4 bases. This CDR3 reads CASSPYATSGGYNEQFF. DNA of the CDR3: TGTGCCAGCAGCCCCTACGCGACTAGCGGGGGGTACAATGAGCAGTTCTTC.

J is TRBJ1-4 and V is TRBV24-1; 7 nucleotides align to TRBD1. V trimming: 3 bases; J trimming: 8 bases; junction bases outside the gene matches: 8. CDR1 is KGHDR, CDR2 SFDVKD, per germline. The CDR3 totals 15 residues. CDR3 sequence reads: CATSDGSTGREKLFF. The CDR3 DNA sequence: TGTGCCACCAGTGATGGATCGACAGGGAGGGAAAAACTGTTTTTT.

V is TRBV7-2 and J is TRBJ1-5; possibly TRBD1 for D (5 bases). Germline-derived CDR1 and CDR2 are SGHTA and FQGNSA. The CDR3 is 16 residues long. Trimming cost V 2 bases and J 5 bases, with 16 bases left between them. The CDR3 region is CASSLWGGEWDQPQHF. The CDR3 nucleotides read TGTGCCAGCAGCTTATGGGGGGGGGAGTGGGATCAGCCCCAGCATTTT.

The gene calls are TRBV21-1 and TRBJ2-3; TRBD2 is the table's D call, not checked against the DNA. TRBV21-1 is labeled a pseudogene. The CDR3 extends over 18 amino acids. The CDR3 region is CASSKGTSGRWRTDTQYF. CDR3 nucleotide sequence: TGTGCCAGCAGCAAAGGGACTAGCGGGAGATGGCGCACAGATACGCAGTATTTT.

The chain has TRBV5-4 and TRBJ2-2, with 9 bases identical to TRBD1. Germline CDR1 reads SGHNT; CDR2 reads YYREEE (reference sequence). V dropped 3 bases and J dropped 4; count of bases not matched to a gene: 4. The CDR3 runs 15 residues. CDR3 bases: TGTGCCAGCAGCTCTCGACAGGGGGGCACCGGGGAGCTGTTTTTT. It yields the protein CASSSRQGGTGELFF.

The J gene is TRBJ2-2, the V gene TRBV11-3; unclear D gene. V was clipped by 5 bases and J by 8 bases, with 15 bases between them. Germline V lookup: CDR1 SGHNT, CDR2 YENEEA. This CDR3 is 14 amino acids long. The chain's CDR3 is CASSPAGTPGELFF. For the CDR3, the DNA is TGTGCCAGCAGCCCTGCTGGCACACCGGGGGAGCTGTTTTTT.

This clone appeared once. The J gene is TRBJ2-3, the V gene TRBV24-1, with D possibly matching TRBD2 (6 bases). This CDR3 region has 14 residues. V was pared by 4 bases and J by 3 bases, with 10 bases between. Germline lookup yields CDR1 KGHDR and CDR2 SFDVKD. The CDR3 DNA reads TGTGCCACCAGTGACCTTGGACTAACAGATACGCAGTATTTT. Protein product: CATSDLGLTDTQYF.